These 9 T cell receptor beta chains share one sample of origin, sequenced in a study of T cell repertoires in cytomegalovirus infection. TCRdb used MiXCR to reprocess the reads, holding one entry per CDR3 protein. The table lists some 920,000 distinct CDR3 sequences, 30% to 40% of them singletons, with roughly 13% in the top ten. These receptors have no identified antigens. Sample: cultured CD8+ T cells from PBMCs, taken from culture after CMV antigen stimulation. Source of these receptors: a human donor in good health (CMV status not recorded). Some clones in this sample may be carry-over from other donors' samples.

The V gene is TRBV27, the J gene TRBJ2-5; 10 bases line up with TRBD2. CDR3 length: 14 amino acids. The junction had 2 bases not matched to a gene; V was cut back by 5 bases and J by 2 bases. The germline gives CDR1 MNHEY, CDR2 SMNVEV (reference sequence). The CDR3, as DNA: TGTGCCAGCAGTAATAGCGGGGGGCAAGAGACCCAGTACTTC. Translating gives CASSNSGGQETQYF.

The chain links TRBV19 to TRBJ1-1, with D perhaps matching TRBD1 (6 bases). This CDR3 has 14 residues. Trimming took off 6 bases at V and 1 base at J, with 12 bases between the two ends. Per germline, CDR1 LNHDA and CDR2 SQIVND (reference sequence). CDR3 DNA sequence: TGTGCCAGTAGGACGAAGGGGGGGAACACTGAAGCTTTCTTT. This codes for CASRTKGGNTEAFF.

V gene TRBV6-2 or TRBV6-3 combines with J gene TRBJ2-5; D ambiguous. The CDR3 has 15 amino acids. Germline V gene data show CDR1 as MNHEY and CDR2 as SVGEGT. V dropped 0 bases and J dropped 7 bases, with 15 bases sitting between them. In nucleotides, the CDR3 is TGTGCCAGCAGTTACTCGAGTCTTCGGCCGTTGACCCAGTACTTC. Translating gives CASSYSSLRPLTQYF.

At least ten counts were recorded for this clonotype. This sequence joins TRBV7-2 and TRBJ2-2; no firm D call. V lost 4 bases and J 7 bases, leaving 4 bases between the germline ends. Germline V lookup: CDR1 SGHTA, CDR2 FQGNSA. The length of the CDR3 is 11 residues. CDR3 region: CASSSRGELFF. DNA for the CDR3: TGTGCCAGCAGCTCCCGCGGGGAGCTGTTTTTT.

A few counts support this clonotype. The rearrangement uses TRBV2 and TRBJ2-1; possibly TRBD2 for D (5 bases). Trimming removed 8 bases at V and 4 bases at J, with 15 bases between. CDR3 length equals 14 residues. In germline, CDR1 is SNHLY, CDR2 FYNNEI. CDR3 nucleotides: TGTGCCAGCGAGGCACGGGGTGGGTACAATGAGCAGTTCTTC. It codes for CASEARGGYNEQFF.

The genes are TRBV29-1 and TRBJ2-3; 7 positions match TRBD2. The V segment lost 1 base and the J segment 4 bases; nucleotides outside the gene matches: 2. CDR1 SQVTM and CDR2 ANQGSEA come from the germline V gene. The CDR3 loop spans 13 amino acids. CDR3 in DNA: TGCAGCGTTGAAGGACTAGCCGCAGATACGCAGTATTTT. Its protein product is CSVEGLAADTQYF.

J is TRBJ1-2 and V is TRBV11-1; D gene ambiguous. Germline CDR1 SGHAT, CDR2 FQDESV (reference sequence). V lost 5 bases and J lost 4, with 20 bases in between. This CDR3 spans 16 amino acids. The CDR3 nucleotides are TGTGCCAGCAGCCCCGACGTTGAAGCGACCCTCTATGGCTACACCTTC. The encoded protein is CASSPDVEATLYGYTF.

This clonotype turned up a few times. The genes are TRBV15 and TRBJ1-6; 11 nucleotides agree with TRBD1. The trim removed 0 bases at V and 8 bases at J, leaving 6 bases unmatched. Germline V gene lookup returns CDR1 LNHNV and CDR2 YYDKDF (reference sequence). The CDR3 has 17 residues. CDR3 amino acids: CATSRDRTGGLYSPLHF. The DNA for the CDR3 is TGTGCCACCAGCAGAGATCGGACAGGGGGCCTGTATTCACCCCTCCACTTT.

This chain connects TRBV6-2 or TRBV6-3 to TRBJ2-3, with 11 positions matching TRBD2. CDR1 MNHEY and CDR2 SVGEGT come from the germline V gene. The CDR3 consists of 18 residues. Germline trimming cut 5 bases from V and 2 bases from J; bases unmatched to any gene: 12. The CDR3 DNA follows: TGTGCCAGCAGTGACATCCCGCGACTAGCGGGGTTCACAGATACGCAGTATTTT. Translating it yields CASSDIPRLAGFTDTQYF.